This is a list of T cell receptor beta chains from one sample in a study of T cells after yellow fever vaccination. Using its own MiXCR run on the 5' RACE reads, TCRdb lists one record per CDR3 protein. The sample records some 290,000 distinct CDR3 sequences, roughly 10% being singletons. The sample consisted of CD4+ T cells sorted from PBMCs, taken 45 days after the yellow fever booster vaccination. The receptors come from a man in his late teens or twenties who received the YFV17D yellow fever vaccine. The CDR3 runs from the conserved cysteine through the conserved F or W. A D gene is named only where the DNA matches it firmly. For some rows the clone size is stated as once, few or many, or as a class when expanded; others skip it.

>TRBV2|NA|TRBD1|TRBJ1-2
CASSEAGDRGYGYTF
TGTGCCAGCAGTGAAGCGGGGGACAGGGGTTATGGCTACACCTTC
>TRBV9|NA|NA|TRBJ2-2
CASSVEGHSNTGELFF
TGTGCCAGCAGCGTAGAGGGACATAGCAACACCGGGGAGCTGTTTTTT
>TRBV9|NA|NA|TRBJ1-4
CASSVESFNEKLFF
TGTGCCAGCAGCGTTGAGAGCTTTAATGAAAAACTGTTTTTT
>TRBV12-3/TRBV12-4|few|TRBD1|TRBJ2-3
CASSLFGTGADTQYF
TGTGCCAGCAGTTTATTTGGGACAGGGGCAGATACGCAGTATTTT
>TRBV7-3|NA|NA|TRBJ2-7
CASTQEVEISSSYEQYF
TGTGCCAGCACCCAGGAGGTGGAGATTTCGAGCTCCTACGAGCAGTACTTC
>TRBV7-2|few|TRBD1|TRBJ1-2
CASSTWTGNYGYTF
TGTGCCAGCAGCACATGGACAGGGAACTATGGCTACACCTTC
>TRBV9|few|TRBD1|TRBJ2-5
CASSLMTGIRETQYF
TGTGCCAGCAGCCTCATGACAGGGATTAGGGAGACCCAGTACTTC
>TRBV4-1|NA|NA|TRBJ1-6
CASSQVAGMSPLHF
TGCGCCAGCAGCCAAGTGGCAGGGATGTCACCCCTCCACTTT
>TRBV7-3|few|TRBD1|TRBJ2-5
CASSLTGTALQETQYF
TGTGCCAGCAGCTTAACGGGGACAGCTCTCCAAGAGACCCAGTACTTC
>TRBV5-4|NA|NA|TRBJ2-2
CASSLALNTGELFF
TGTGCCAGCAGCTTGGCTCTGAACACCGGGGAGCTGTTTTTT
>TRBV5-1|many|NA|TRBJ1-1
CASAAGDDTEAFF
TGCGCCAGCGCCGCGGGGGACGACACTGAAGCTTTCTTT
>TRBV28|NA|NA|TRBJ1-4
CASSSPVATNEKLFF
TGTGCCAGCAGTTCCCCTGTTGCAACTAATGAAAAACTGTTTTTT
>TRBV6-2/TRBV6-3|NA|TRBD2|TRBJ2-1
CASKGDYYNEQFF
TGTGCCAGCAAAGGGGACTACTACAATGAGCAGTTCTTC
>TRBV12-3/TRBV12-4|few|NA|TRBJ2-7
CASRGIRGEQYF
TGTGCCAGCAGGGGAATCAGGGGTGAGCAGTACTTC
>TRBV5-1|few|NA|TRBJ2-7
CASSPSHYYEQYF
TGCGCCAGCAGTCCATCACACTACTACGAGCAGTACTTC
>TRBV5-1|NA|NA|TRBJ1-1
CASSLGINAMNTEAFF
TGCGCCAGCAGCTTGGGAATTAACGCTATGAACACTGAAGCTTTCTTT
>TRBV6-2/TRBV6-3|few|NA|TRBJ2-5
CASTSGGAVTQYF
TGTGCCAGCACCTCGGGTGGGGCAGTGACCCAGTACTTC
>TRBV29-1|NA|TRBD2|TRBJ2-1
CSATSGLHNEQFF
TGCAGCGCGACTAGCGGGTTACACAATGAGCAGTTCTTC
>TRBV5-4|NA|TRBD2|TRBJ2-3
CASSPTGTSGGTDTQYF
TGTGCCAGCAGCCCCACCGGGACTAGCGGGGGCACAGATACGCAGTATTTT
>TRBV4-3|few|NA|TRBJ1-4
CASSQATNEKLFF
TGCGCCAGCAGCCAAGCAACTAATGAAAAACTGTTTTTT
>TRBV7-8|many|NA|TRBJ2-2
CASSLQGNTGELFF
TGTGCCAGCAGCTTACAGGGGAACACCGGGGAGCTGTTTTTT
>TRBV19|NA|TRBD1|TRBJ2-7
CAGRQGRYEQYF
TGTGCCGGCCGACAGGGGCGGTACGAGCAGTACTTC
>TRBV7-9|few|NA|TRBJ1-1
CASSLGQGSTEAFF
TGTGCCAGCAGCTTAGGGCAGGGATCCACTGAAGCTTTCTTT
>TRBV10-3|NA|TRBD2|TRBJ2-1
CAISESSSGGDEQFF
TGTGCCATCAGTGAGTCGTCTAGCGGGGGGGATGAGCAGTTCTTC
>TRBV11-2|NA|NA|TRBJ1-6
CASSLTWARNSPLHF
TGTGCCAGCAGCTTAACTTGGGCGAGGAATTCACCCCTCCACTTT
>TRBV14|NA|NA|TRBJ1-5
CASSQGLGQPQHF
TGTGCCAGCAGCCAAGGATTAGGGCAGCCCCAGCATTTT
>TRBV5-1|NA|NA|TRBJ2-1
CASSSTTSPSSYNEQFF
TGCGCCAGCAGCTCAACGACATCCCCGTCCTCCTACAATGAGCAGTTCTTC
>TRBV7-9|NA|NA|TRBJ2-3
CASSRLPEDTQYF
TGTGCCAGCAGCCGACTCCCTGAAGATACGCAGTATTTT
>TRBV20-1|many|NA|TRBJ2-3
CSARGRLTDTQYF
TGCAGTGCCCGAGGCCGGCTCACAGATACGCAGTATTTT
>TRBV3-1|NA|TRBD2|TRBJ2-3
CASELAGGYTQYF
TGTGCCAGCGAACTAGCGGGGGGGTATACGCAGTATTTT
>TRBV7-9|NA|TRBD1|TRBJ2-3
CASSSGQGGDTQYF
TGTGCCAGCAGCTCGGGACAGGGGGGAGATACGCAGTATTTT
>TRBV5-1|many|NA|TRBJ1-6
CASSLRSSSYNSPLHF
TGCGCCAGCAGCTTGCGTTCGAGCTCCTATAATTCACCCCTCCACTTT
>TRBV7-9|many|NA|TRBJ1-2
CASSFYTGYGYTF
TGTGCCAGCAGCTTCTACACAGGATATGGCTACACCTTC
>TRBV10-3|few|TRBD1|TRBJ1-1
CAISAGGRGTEAFF
TGTGCCATCAGTGCAGGGGGCCGGGGCACTGAAGCTTTCTTT
>TRBV6-6|NA|TRBD2|TRBJ2-5
CASRPGGQKTQYF
TGTGCCAGTAGGCCGGGGGGGCAGAAGACCCAGTACTTC
>TRBV19|many|NA|TRBJ1-2
CASSIIGGDSLYGYTF
TGTGCCAGTAGTATTATTGGAGGAGACAGCCTATATGGCTACACCTTC
>TRBV12-3/TRBV12-4|NA|NA|TRBJ2-1
CASSPGVRNEQFF
TGTGCCAGCAGTCCGGGGGTGCGAAATGAGCAGTTCTTC
>TRBV5-1|many|NA|TRBJ1-1
CASSKGHDTEAFF
TGCGCCAGCAGCAAAGGACACGACACTGAAGCTTTCTTT
>TRBV4-1|many|NA|TRBJ2-7
CASSHVGSYEQYF
TGCGCCAGCAGCCATGTGGGATCCTACGAGCAGTACTTC
>TRBV6-1|many|NA|TRBJ1-5
CASSDATIRSTQAQPQHF
TGTGCCAGCAGTGATGCAACCATTCGGTCGACCCAGGCTCAGCCCCAGCATTTT
>TRBV27|few|NA|TRBJ1-2
CASRRAGDYGYTF
TGTGCCAGCAGGAGGGCGGGAGACTATGGCTACACCTTC